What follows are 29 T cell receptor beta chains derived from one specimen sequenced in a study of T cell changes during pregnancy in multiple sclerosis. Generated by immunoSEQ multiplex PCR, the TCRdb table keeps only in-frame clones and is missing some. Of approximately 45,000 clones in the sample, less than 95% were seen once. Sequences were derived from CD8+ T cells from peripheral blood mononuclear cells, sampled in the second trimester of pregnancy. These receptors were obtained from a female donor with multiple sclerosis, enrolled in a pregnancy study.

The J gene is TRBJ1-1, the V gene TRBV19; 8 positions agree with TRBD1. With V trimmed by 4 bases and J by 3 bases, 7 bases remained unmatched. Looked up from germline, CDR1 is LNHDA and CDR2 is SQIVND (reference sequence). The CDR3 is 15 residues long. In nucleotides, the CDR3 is TGTGCCAGTAGTACGCTGGGACAGGTGGACACTGAAGCTTTCTTT. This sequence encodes CASSTLGQVDTEAFF.

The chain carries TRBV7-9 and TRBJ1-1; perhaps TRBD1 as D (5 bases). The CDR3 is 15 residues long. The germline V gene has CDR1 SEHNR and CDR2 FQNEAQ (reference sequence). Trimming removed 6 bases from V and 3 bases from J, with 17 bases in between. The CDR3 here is CASRPERAGDTEAFF. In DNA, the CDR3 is TGTGCCAGCAGACCCGAGCGTGCGGGGGACACTGAAGCTTTCTTT.

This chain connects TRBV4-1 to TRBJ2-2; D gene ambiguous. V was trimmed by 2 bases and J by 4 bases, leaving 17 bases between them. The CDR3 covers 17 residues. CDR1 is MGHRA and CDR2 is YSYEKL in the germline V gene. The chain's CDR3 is CASSQSPPGPITGELFF. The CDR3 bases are TGCGCCAGCAGCCAATCCCCGCCGGGTCCGATCACCGGGGAGCTGTTTTTT.

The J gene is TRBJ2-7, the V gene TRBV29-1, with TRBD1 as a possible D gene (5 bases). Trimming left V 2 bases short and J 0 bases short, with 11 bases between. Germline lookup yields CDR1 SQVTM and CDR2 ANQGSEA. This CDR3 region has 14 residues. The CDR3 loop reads CSVELSDSSYEQYF. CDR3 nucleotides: TGCAGCGTTGAATTGTCCGACAGCTCCTACGAGCAGTACTTC.

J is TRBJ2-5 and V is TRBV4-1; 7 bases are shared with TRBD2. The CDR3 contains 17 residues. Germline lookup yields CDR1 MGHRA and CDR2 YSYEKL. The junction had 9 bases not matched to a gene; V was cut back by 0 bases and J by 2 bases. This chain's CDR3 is CASSQDPPSGLQETQYF. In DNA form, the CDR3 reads TGCGCCAGCAGCCAAGATCCGCCTAGCGGACTACAAGAGACCCAGTACTTC.

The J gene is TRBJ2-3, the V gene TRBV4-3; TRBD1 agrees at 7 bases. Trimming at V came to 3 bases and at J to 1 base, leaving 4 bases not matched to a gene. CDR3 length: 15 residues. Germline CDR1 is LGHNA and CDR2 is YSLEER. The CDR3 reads CASSQGTGGTDTQYF. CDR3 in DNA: TGCGCCAGCAGCCAGGGTACAGGGGGCACAGATACGCAGTATTTT.

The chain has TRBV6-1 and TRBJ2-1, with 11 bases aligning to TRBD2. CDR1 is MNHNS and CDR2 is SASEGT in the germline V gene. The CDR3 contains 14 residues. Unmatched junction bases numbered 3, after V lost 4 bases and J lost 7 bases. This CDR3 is CASSGTSGGNEQFF. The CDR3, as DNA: TGTGCCAGCAGTGGTACTAGCGGGGGTAATGAGCAGTTCTTC.

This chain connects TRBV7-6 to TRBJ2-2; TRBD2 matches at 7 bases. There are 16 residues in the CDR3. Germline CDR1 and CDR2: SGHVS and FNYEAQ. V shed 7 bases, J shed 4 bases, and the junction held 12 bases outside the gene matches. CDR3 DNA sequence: TGTGCCAGCACTTCCTTGTCGGGGGGTTTCACCGGGGAGCTGTTTTTT. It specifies CASTSLSGGFTGELFF.

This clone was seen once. CDR3 bases: TGTGCCAGCAGCTCGCCACTAGCGGGGGGCACAGATACGCAGTATTTT. Translated: CASSSPLAGGTDTQYF. This rearrangement joins TRBV5-5 to TRBJ2-3; 11 nucleotides align to TRBD2. Germline V CDR1 and CDR2: SGHKS, YYEKEE (reference sequence). The junction had 4 bases not matched to a gene; V was cut back by 3 bases and J by 1 base. This CDR3 region has 16 residues.

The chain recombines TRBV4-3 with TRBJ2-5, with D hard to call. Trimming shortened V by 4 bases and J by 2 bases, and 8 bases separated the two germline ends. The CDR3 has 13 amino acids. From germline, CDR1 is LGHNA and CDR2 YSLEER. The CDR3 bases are TGCGCCAGCAGCCCTCAGGCTCAAGAGACCCAGTACTTC. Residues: CASSPQAQETQYF.

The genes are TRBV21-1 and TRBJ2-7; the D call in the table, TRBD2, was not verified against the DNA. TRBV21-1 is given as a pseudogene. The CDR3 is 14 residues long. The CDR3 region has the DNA TGTGCCAGCAGCAAAGAGAGGCACGGATACGAGCAGTACTTC. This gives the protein CASSKERHGYEQYF.

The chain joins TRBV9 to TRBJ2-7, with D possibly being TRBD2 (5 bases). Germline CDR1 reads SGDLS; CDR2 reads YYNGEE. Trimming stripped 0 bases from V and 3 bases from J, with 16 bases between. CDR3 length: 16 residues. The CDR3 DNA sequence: TGTGCCAGCAGCGTAGGGGAGACTCCTCTACTCTACGAGCAGTACTTC. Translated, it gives CASSVGETPLLYEQYF.

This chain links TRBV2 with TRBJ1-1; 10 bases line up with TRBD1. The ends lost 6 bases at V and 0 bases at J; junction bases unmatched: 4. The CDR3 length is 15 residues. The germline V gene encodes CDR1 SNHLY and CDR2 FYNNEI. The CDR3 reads CASRVGTGVNTEAFF. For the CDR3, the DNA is TGTGCCAGCAGGGTCGGGACAGGGGTGAACACTGAAGCTTTCTTT.

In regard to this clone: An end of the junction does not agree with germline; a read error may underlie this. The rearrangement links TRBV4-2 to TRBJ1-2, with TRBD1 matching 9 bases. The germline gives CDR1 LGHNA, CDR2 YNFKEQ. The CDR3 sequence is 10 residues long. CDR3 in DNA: TGTGCCAGCAGCGGACAGGGGTTTAGCTTC. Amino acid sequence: CASSGQGFSF.

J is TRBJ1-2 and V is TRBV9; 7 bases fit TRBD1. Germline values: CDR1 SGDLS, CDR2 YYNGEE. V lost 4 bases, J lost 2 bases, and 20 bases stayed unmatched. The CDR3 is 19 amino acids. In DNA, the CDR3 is TGTGCCAGCAGCCCCCGACCCCGGGAGGGGGCGACCGAAAACTATGGCTACACCTTC. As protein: CASSPRPREGATENYGYTF.

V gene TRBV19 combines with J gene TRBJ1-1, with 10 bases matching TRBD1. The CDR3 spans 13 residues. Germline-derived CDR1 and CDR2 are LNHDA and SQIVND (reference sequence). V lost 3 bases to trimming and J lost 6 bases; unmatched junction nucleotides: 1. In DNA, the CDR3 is TGTGCCAGTAGTATCGGGACAGGGGCTGAAGCTTTCTTT. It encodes CASSIGTGAEAFF.

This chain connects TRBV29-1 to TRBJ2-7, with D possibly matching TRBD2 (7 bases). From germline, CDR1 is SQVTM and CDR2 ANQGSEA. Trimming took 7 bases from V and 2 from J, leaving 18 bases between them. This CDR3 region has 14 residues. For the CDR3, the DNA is TGCAGCGCCCTGGGGGGGGCCCGGGCCTACGAGCAGTACTTC. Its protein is CSALGGARAYEQYF.

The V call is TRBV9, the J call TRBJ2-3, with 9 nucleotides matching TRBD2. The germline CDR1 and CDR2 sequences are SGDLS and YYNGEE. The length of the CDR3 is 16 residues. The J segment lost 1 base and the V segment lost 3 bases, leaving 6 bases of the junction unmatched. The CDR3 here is CASSGSGGQGTDTQYF. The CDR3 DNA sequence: TGTGCCAGCAGCGGGAGCGGGGGGCAGGGCACAGATACGCAGTATTTT. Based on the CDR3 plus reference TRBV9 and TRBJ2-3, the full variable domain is DSGVTQTPKHLITATGQRVTLRCSPRSGDLSVYWYQQSLDQGLQFLIQYYNGEERAKGNILERFSAQQFPDLHSELNLSSLELGDSALYFCASSGSGGQGTDTQYFGPGTRLTVL.

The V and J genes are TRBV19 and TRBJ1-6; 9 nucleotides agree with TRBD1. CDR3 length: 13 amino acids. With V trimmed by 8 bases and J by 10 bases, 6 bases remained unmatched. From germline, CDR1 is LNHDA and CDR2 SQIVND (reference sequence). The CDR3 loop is CASGRDRDSPLHF. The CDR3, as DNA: TGTGCCAGTGGCCGGGACAGGGACTCACCCCTCCACTTT. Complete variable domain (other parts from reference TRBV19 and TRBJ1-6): DGGITQSPKYLFRKEGQNVTLSCEQNLNHDAMYWYRQDPGQGLRLIYYSQIVNDFQKGDIAEGYSVSREKKESFPLTVTSAQKNPTAFYLCASGRDRDSPLHFGNGTRLTVT.

The CDR3 coding sequence is TGTGCCAGCAGCGCCCCCGGGACAGGGGTTCGGCATACGCAGTATTTT. Amino acids: CASSAPGTGVRHTQYF. This chain joins TRBV9 and TRBJ2-3; 10 positions match TRBD1. Germline V CDR1 and CDR2: SGDLS, YYNGEE. This CDR3 comprises 16 residues. The V and J ends lost 3 bases and 7 bases, in that order; junction bases with no gene match: 11.

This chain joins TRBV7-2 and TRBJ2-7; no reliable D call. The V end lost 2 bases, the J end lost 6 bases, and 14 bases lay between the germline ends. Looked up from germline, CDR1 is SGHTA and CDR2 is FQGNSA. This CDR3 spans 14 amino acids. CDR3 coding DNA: TGTGCCAGCAGCTTAATCTTCGGTGGCGGCGAGCAGTACTTC. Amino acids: CASSLIFGGGEQYF.

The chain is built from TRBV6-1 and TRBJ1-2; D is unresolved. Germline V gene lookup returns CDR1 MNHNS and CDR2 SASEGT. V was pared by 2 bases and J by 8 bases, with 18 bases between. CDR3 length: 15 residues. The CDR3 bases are TGTGCCAGCAGTGAATCCCTTTTAGAACCCTCGGGCTACACCTTC. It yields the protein CASSESLLEPSGYTF.

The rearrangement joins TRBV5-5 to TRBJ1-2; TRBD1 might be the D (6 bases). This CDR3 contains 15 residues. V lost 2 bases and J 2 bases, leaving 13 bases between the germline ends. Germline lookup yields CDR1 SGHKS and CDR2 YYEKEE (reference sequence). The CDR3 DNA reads TGTGCCAGCAGCTTACAACAGGGTCCGAACTATGGCTACACCTTC. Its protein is CASSLQQGPNYGYTF.

The CDR3 DNA is TGTGCCAGCAGTTTAGCCGCGGACAGAATCTACGAGCAGTACTTC. Amino acids: CASSLAADRIYEQYF. V usage is TRBV27 and J usage is TRBJ2-7; tentatively, D is TRBD1 (6 bases). Trimming took 2 bases from V and 3 from J, leaving 14 bases between them. This CDR3 contains 15 residues. Germline assignment: CDR1 MNHEY and CDR2 SMNVEV (reference sequence).

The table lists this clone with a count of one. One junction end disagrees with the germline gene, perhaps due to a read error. Here the CDR3 reads CASSLGENNEQFF. The CDR3 nucleotides read TGTGCTAGCAGCTTGGGAGAGAACAATGAGCAGTTCTTC. The V gene is TRBV7-7, the J gene TRBJ2-1; tentatively, D is TRBD2 (5 bases). The CDR3 totals 13 residues. CDR1 and CDR2 (germline): SSHAT, FNYEAQ (reference sequence).

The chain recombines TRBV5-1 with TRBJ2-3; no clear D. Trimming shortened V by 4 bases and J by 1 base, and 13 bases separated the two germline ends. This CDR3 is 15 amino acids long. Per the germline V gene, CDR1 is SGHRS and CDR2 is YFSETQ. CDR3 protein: CASSHEAQGTDTQYF. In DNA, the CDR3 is TGCGCCAGCAGCCACGAAGCCCAGGGCACAGATACGCAGTATTTT. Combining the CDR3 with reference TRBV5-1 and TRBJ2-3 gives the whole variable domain KAGVTQTPRYLIKTRGQQVTLSCSPISGHRSVSWYQQTPGQGLQFLFEYFSETQRNKGNFPGRFSGRQFSNSRSEMNVSTLELGDSALYLCASSHEAQGTDTQYFGPGTRLTVL.

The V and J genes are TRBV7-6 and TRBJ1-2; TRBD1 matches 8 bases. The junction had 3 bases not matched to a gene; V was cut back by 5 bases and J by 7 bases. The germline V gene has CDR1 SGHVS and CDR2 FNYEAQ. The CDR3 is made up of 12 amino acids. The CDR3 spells CASSDRGFGYTF. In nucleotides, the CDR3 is TGTGCCAGCAGCGACAGGGGATTTGGCTACACCTTC. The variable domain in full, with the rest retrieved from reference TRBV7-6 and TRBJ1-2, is GAGVSQSPRYKVTKRGQDVALRCDPISGHVSLYWYRQALGQGPEFLTYFNYEAQQDKSGLPNDRFSAERPEGSISTLTIQRTEQRDSAMYRCASSDRGFGYTFGSGTRLTVV.

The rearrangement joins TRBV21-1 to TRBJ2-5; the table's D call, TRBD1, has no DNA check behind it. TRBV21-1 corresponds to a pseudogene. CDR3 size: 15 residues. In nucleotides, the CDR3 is TGTGCCAGCAGCAAAGCGCGACACAGGGGGGAGACCCAGTACTTC. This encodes CASSKARHRGETQYF.

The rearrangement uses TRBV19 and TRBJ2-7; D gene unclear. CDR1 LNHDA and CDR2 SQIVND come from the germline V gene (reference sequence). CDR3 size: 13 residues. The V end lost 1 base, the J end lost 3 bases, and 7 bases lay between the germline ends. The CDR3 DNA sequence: TGTGCCAGTAGTATAGCCAGGAACTACGAGCAGTACTTC. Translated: CASSIARNYEQYF.